This TCR beta chain was found in a study of OX40 agonist ivuxolimab in advanced cancers. Background on the study: Prior anti-PD-1, anti-PD-L1 or anti-CTLA-4 therapy did not bar entry, and more than 35% had some. Study-wide results and caveats: On average, CD8+ T cells showed a greater number of expanded clones than CD4+. Relatively little clonal expansion, among the lowest observed, appeared in partial responders at 0.1-3.0 mg/kg.

To note about this clone: Its cognate antigen is unknown.

Assay used: immunoSEQ multiplex PCR; TCRdb lists only in-frame clones, some missing. The table has some 99,000 clones, around nine tenths seen once. V shed 6 bases and J shed 6 bases, with 25 bases lying between them. CDR1 is KGHSH, CDR2 LQKENI, per germline. This CDR3 spans 17 amino acids. J is TRBJ2-3 and V is TRBV18; D possibly corresponds to TRBD1 (5 bases). The sample in question was CD4+ or CD8+ T cells sorted from blood, obtained in a trial of the OX40 agonist ivuxolimab. The source of this sequence is an adult with an advanced solid tumor such as melanoma, head and neck, liver or kidney cancer. The CDR3 here is CASSPSGRGVKLDTQYF. CDR3 DNA sequence: TGTGCCAGCTCGCCCAGTGGAAGGGGCGTAAAGTTGGATACGCAGTATTTT. The full variable domain, in which reference TRBV18 and TRBJ2-3 provide the parts outside the CDR3, is NAGVMQNPRHLVRRRGQEARLRCSPMKGHSHVYWYRQLPEEGLKFMVYLQKENIIDESGMPKERFSAEFPKEGPSILRIQQVVRGDSAAYFCASSPSGRGVKLDTQYFGPGTRLTVL.